The next 19 T cell receptor beta chains were all read from a single sample in a study of regulatory dendritic cells for organ transplantation (dated by TCRdb to about 2017). The library came from the immunoSEQ multiplex PCR assay. Not all clones reach the TCRdb copy of this immuneACCESS table, which keeps in-frame sequences only. Checked studies attribute under half of the gap to unresolved V genes and leave the rest unexplained. Recorded for this sample are 25,000 to 30,000 clones; approximately 86% of them occurred a single time. The ten largest clonotypes hold approximately 0.39% of the sample. Specimen: naive CD8+ T cells from blood. This specimen's cell subset or site label, interpreted: CD45RA+ naive T cells. Receptor source: a human donor in good health.

This chain links TRBV7-9 with TRBJ1-5, with 10 bases matching TRBD1. This CDR3 comprises 14 residues. The germline V gene has CDR1 SEHNR and CDR2 FQNEAQ (reference sequence). With 5 bases clipped from V and 5 bases from J, the junction kept 3 bases outside the gene matches. The CDR3 DNA is TGTGCCAGCAGCCCGGACAGGGGGGATCAGCCCCAGCATTTT. Amino acids: CASSPDRGDQPQHF.

V gene TRBV6-1 combines with J gene TRBJ2-7; 7 bases are shared with TRBD2. Losses at the gene ends were 2 bases for V and 0 bases for J; bases not matched to a gene: 7. Germline CDR1 and CDR2: MNHNS and SASEGT. CDR3 size: 16 residues. CDR3 in amino acids: CASSEYSGGGSYEQYF. The CDR3 DNA follows: TGTGCCAGCAGTGAATATAGTGGCGGGGGCTCCTACGAGCAGTACTTC.

This clone was counted a few times. This chain joins TRBV7-6 and TRBJ2-2; TRBD1 matches at 8 bases. The CDR3 consists of 13 residues. Germline loops: CDR1 SGHVS, CDR2 FNYEAQ. V shed 10 bases and J 5 bases; nucleotides not matched to a gene: 6. The CDR3 spells CATKTGETGELFF. The CDR3, as DNA: TGTGCCACCAAGACAGGGGAGACCGGGGAGCTGTTTTTT.

This clone appeared once. V usage is TRBV9 and J usage is TRBJ2-5, with D possibly TRBD2 on 6 matching bases. Germline V CDR1 and CDR2: SGDLS, YYNGEE. CDR3 size: 14 residues. Trimming took off 5 bases at V and 3 bases at J, with 14 bases between the two ends. The CDR3 reads CASSPRPSEETQYF. In nucleotides, the CDR3 is TGTGCCAGCAGTCCCCGTCCTAGCGAAGAGACCCAGTACTTC. Complete variable domain (other parts from reference TRBV9 and TRBJ2-5): DSGVTQTPKHLITATGQRVTLRCSPRSGDLSVYWYQQSLDQGLQFLIQYYNGEERAKGNILERFSAQQFPDLHSELNLSSLELGDSALYFCASSPRPSEETQYFGPGTRLLVL.

The chain combines TRBV9 with TRBJ2-2; 12 bases align to TRBD2. V lost 4 bases and J lost 7; bases outside the gene matches: 8. CDR3 length: 16 residues. Germline values: CDR1 SGDLS, CDR2 YYNGEE. In DNA, the CDR3 is TGTGCCAGCAGCCCCACTAGCGGGGGGCTGGGCGGGGAGCTGTTTTTT. It is translated as CASSPTSGGLGGELFF. The entire variable domain, with the rest obtained from reference TRBV9 and TRBJ2-2, is as follows: DSGVTQTPKHLITATGQRVTLRCSPRSGDLSVYWYQQSLDQGLQFLIQYYNGEERAKGNILERFSAQQFPDLHSELNLSSLELGDSALYFCASSPTSGGLGGELFFGEGSRLTVL.

This clone was seen only a few times. V usage is TRBV4-1 and J usage is TRBJ1-1; D remains unclear. This CDR3 spans 14 amino acids. Germline V CDR1 and CDR2: MGHRA, YSYEKL. V gave up 0 bases and J gave up 4 bases, with 9 bases separating them. The CDR3 reads CASSQDPGSTEAFF. In nucleotides, the CDR3 is TGCGCCAGCAGCCAAGATCCGGGTTCCACTGAAGCTTTCTTT.

This clone has just a few counts. This chain uses TRBV7-9 with TRBJ1-1; 8 bases are shared with TRBD1. The CDR3 has 12 amino acids. Germline V gene data show CDR1 as SEHNR and CDR2 as FQNEAQ (reference sequence). Unmatched junction bases numbered 5, after V lost 5 bases and J lost 9 bases. The CDR3 reads CASSADREKAFF. CDR3 nucleotide sequence: TGTGCCAGCAGCGCGGACAGGGAAAAAGCTTTCTTT.

The chain combines TRBV7-6 with TRBJ1-1; 8 bases fit TRBD1. This CDR3 spans 15 amino acids. Trimming cost V 5 bases and J 4 bases; bases outside gene matches: 9. Per germline, CDR1 SGHVS and CDR2 FNYEAQ. The CDR3 reads CASSPGGSSATEAFF. In DNA form, the CDR3 reads TGTGCCAGCAGCCCAGGGGGCTCTAGCGCCACTGAAGCTTTCTTT.

This chain connects TRBV7-9 to TRBJ1-5; no firm D call. The CDR3 covers 12 residues. V lost 1 base to trimming and J lost 6 bases, with 4 bases between them. CDR1 is SEHNR, CDR2 FQNEAQ, per germline (reference sequence). This CDR3 is CASSLGSQPQHF. Written as DNA, the CDR3 is TGTGCCAGCAGCTTAGGGAGTCAGCCCCAGCATTTT. Full variable domain (outside the CDR3, taken from reference TRBV7-9 and TRBJ1-5): DTGVSQNPRHKITKRGQNVTFRCDPISEHNRLYWYRQTLGQGPEFLTYFQNEAQLEKSRLLSDRFSAERPKGSFSTLEIQRTEQGDSAMYLCASSLGSQPQHFGDGTRLSIL.

This clone was picked up a small number of times. The gene calls are TRBV6-1 and TRBJ2-7, with D possibly matching TRBD2 (5 bases). This CDR3 is built from 15 residues. V shed 4 bases and J shed 1 base, with 14 bases lying between them. Germline CDR1 MNHNS, CDR2 SASEGT. The CDR3 is CASSVKGVGSYEQYF. The DNA for the CDR3 is TGTGCCAGCAGTGTCAAGGGAGTTGGGTCCTACGAGCAGTACTTC.

The chain uses TRBV5-1 and TRBJ2-2, with D perhaps TRBD2 (5 bases). The V end lost 6 bases, the J end lost 6 bases, and 12 bases lay between the germline ends. Germline-derived CDR1 and CDR2 are SGHRS and YFSETQ. The CDR3 loop spans 13 amino acids. The DNA of the CDR3 is TGCGCCAGCACCCCCCGGGGTCCCGGGGAGCTGTTTTTT. It codes for CASTPRGPGELFF. Complete variable domain (other parts from reference TRBV5-1 and TRBJ2-2): KAGVTQTPRYLIKTRGQQVTLSCSPISGHRSVSWYQQTPGQGLQFLFEYFSETQRNKGNFPGRFSGRQFSNSRSEMNVSTLELGDSALYLCASTPRGPGELFFGEGSRLTVL.

V usage is TRBV7-2 and J usage is TRBJ2-7; possibly TRBD2 for D (5 bases). The CDR3 sequence is 12 residues long. Germline V CDR1 and CDR2: SGHTA, FQGNSA. The germline V and J ends were trimmed by 4 bases and 3 bases, with 7 bases remaining between them. CDR3 region: CASSYGVYEQYF. For the CDR3, the DNA is TGTGCCAGCAGCTACGGGGTCTACGAGCAGTACTTC.

This chain joins TRBV10-3 and TRBJ1-2; D possibly corresponds to TRBD1 (6 bases). This CDR3 spans 13 amino acids. Trimming took 6 bases from V and 1 from J, leaving 9 bases between them. Per germline, CDR1 ENHRY and CDR2 SYGVKD. Here the CDR3 reads CAIRTGDNYGYTF. The DNA of the CDR3 is TGTGCCATCAGGACAGGCGATAACTATGGCTACACCTTC.

The genes are TRBV11-2 and TRBJ2-1; 10 bases are a match to TRBD2. The CDR3 runs 15 residues. Germline V gene data show CDR1 as SGHAT and CDR2 as FQNNGV. The J segment lost 10 bases and the V segment lost 2 bases, leaving 8 bases of the junction unmatched. The CDR3 bases are TGTGCCAGCAGCTTAATAAGCGGGGGGGCTGGAGAGCAGTTCTTC. Translated: CASSLISGGAGEQFF. Using reference TRBV11-2 and TRBJ2-1 for the parts outside the CDR3, the full variable domain is EAGVAQSPRYKIIEKRQSVAFWCNPISGHATLYWYQQILGQGPKLLIQFQNNGVVDDSQLPKDRFSAERLKGVDSTLKIQPAKLEDSAVYLCASSLISGGAGEQFFGPGTRLTVL.

The V call is TRBV6-4, the J call TRBJ2-1; possible D gene TRBD2, 6 bases. The CDR3 is made up of 13 amino acids. CDR1 is MRHNA and CDR2 is SNTAGT in the germline V gene. Trimming left V 1 base short and J 9 bases short, with 10 bases between. In nucleotides, the CDR3 is TGTGCCAGCAGTGACTTAGGGAGGAGTGAGCAGTTCTTC. Translated: CASSDLGRSEQFF.

The V and J genes are TRBV7-9 and TRBJ1-2; D may be TRBD1 (6 bases). Germline V gene sequence: CDR1 SEHNR, CDR2 FQNEAQ (reference sequence). The CDR3 totals 14 residues. Trimming shortened V by 4 bases and J by 4 bases, and 13 bases separated the two germline ends. The CDR3 protein is CASSSGTPVYGYTF. CDR3 in DNA: TGTGCCAGCAGCTCCGGGACACCCGTCTATGGCTACACCTTC.

This chain joins TRBV5-6 and TRBJ1-1; 7 bases fit TRBD1. The CDR3 runs to 13 residues. Germline V gene data show CDR1 as SGHDT and CDR2 as YYEEEE. V was pared by 6 bases and J by 6 bases, with 8 bases of the junction left unmatched. CDR3 sequence reads: CASMYTGVSEAFF. The CDR3, as DNA: TGTGCCAGCATGTACACAGGGGTTTCTGAAGCTTTCTTT.

The V call is TRBV27, the J call TRBJ2-1; 7 positions agree with TRBD2. Germline CDR1 and CDR2: MNHEY and SMNVEV (reference sequence). CDR3 length: 16 amino acids. The J segment lost 2 bases and the V segment lost 5 bases, leaving 9 bases of the junction unmatched. The CDR3 sequence: CASSRDRGGTYNEQFF. The CDR3, as DNA: TGTGCCAGCAGTCGCGACCGCGGGGGAACCTACAATGAGCAGTTCTTC.

This chain connects TRBV13 to TRBJ2-5, with D unclear. This CDR3 has 15 residues. Per the germline V gene, CDR1 is PRHDT and CDR2 is FYEKMQ (reference sequence). Trimming took 4 bases from V and 1 from J, leaving 13 bases between them. This CDR3 reads CASSSHPNGQETQYF. CDR3 in DNA: TGTGCCAGCAGCTCCCACCCCAACGGCCAAGAGACCCAGTACTTC.